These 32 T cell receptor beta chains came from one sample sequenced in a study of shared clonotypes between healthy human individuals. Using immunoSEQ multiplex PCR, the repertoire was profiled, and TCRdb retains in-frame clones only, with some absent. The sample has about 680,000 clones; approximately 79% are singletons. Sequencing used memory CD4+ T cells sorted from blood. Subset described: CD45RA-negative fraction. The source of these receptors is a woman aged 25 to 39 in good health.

The CDR3 is CATSRDLAGVNEQFF. As DNA, the CDR3 is TGTGCCACCAGCAGAGATCTAGCTGGGGTCAATGAGCAGTTCTTC. The gene calls are TRBV15 and TRBJ2-1, with a possible D match to TRBD2 (5 bases). The CDR3 spans 15 residues. The V gene lost 0 bases and the J gene lost 6 bases, with 12 bases spanning the gap. CDR1 is LNHNV and CDR2 is YYDKDF in the germline V gene (reference sequence).

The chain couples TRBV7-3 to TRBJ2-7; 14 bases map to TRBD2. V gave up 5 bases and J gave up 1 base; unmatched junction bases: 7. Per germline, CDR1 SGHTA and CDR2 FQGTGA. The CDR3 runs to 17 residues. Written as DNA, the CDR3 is TGTGCCAGCAGCACGGGACTAGCGGGAGTCAGATCCTACGAGCAGTACTTC. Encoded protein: CASSTGLAGVRSYEQYF.

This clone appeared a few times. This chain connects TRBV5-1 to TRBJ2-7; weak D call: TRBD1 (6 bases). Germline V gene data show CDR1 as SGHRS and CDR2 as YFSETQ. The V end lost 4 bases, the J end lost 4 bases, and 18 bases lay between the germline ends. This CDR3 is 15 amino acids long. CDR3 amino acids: CASSRQGIGPYEQYF. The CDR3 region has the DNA TGCGCCAGCAGCCGGCAGGGGATCGGCCCTTACGAGCAGTACTTC.

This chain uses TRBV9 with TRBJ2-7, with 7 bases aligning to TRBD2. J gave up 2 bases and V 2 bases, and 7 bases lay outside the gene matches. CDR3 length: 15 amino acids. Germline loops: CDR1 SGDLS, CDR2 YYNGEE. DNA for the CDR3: TGTGCCAGCAGCGTCTCCGGGACTACCACCTACGAGCAGTACTTC. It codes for CASSVSGTTTYEQYF.

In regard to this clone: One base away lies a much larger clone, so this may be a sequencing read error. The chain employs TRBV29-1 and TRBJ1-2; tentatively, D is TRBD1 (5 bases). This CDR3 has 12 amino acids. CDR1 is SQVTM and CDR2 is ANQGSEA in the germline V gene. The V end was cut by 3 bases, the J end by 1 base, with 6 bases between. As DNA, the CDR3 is TGCAGCGTTGAGGACATTAACTATGGCTACACCTTC. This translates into CSVEDINYGYTF.

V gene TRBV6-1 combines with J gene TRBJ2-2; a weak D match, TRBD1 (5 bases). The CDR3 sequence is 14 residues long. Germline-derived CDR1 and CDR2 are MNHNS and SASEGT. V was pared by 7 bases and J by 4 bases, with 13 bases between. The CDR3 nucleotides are TGTGCCAGCAACCGACAGCCGACCACCGGGGAGCTGTTTTTT. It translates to CASNRQPTTGELFF.

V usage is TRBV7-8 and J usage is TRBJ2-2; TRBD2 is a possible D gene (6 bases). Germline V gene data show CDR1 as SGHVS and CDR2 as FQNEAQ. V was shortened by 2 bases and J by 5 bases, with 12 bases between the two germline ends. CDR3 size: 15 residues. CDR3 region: CASSLRRGSTGELFF. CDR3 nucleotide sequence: TGTGCCAGCAGCTTAAGGAGGGGTTCGACCGGGGAGCTGTTTTTT.

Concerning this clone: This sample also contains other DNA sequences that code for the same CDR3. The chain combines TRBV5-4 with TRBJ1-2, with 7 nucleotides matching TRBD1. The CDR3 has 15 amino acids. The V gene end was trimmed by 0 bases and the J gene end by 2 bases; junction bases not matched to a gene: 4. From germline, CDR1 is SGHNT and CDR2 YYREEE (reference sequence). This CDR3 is CASSLGTGANYGYTF. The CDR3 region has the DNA TGTGCCAGCAGCTTGGGTACAGGGGCAAACTATGGCTACACCTTC.

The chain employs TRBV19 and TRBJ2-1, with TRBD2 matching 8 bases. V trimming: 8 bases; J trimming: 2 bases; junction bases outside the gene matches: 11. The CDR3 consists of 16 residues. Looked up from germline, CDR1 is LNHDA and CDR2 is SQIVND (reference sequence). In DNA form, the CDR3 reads TGTGCCAGTTCCCCGGGGGGGAGGCGTCCCTACAATGAGCAGTTCTTC. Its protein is CASSPGGRRPYNEQFF. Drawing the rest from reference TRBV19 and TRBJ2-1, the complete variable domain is DGGITQSPKYLFRKEGQNVTLSCEQNLNHDAMYWYRQDPGQGLRLIYYSQIVNDFQKGDIAEGYSVSREKKESFPLTVTSAQKNPTAFYLCASSPGGRRPYNEQFFGPGTRLTVL.

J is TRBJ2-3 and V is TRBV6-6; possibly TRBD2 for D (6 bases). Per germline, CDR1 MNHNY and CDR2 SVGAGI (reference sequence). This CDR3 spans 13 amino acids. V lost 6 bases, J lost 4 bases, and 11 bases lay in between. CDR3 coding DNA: TGTGCCAGCAGCTCTAGCGACGCAGATACGCAGTATTTT. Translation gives CASSSSDADTQYF.

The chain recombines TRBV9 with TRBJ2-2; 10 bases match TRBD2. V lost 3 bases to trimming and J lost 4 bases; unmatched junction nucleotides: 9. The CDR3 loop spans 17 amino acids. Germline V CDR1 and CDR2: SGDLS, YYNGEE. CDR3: CASSATRTSGSTGELFF. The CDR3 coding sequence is TGTGCCAGCAGCGCGACTCGGACTAGCGGATCCACCGGGGAGCTGTTTTTT.

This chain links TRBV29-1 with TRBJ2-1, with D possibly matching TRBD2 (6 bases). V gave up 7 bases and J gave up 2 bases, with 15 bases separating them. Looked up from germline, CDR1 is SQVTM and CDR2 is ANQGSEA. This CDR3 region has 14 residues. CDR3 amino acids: CSEERAKAYNEQFF. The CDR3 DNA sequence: TGCAGCGAGGAGCGGGCGAAGGCCTACAATGAGCAGTTCTTC.

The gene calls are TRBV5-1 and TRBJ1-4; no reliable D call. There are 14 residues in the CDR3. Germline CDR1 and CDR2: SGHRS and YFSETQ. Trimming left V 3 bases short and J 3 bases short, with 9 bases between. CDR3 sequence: CASSWGSPNEKLFF. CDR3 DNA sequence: TGCGCCAGCAGCTGGGGTTCTCCTAATGAAAAACTGTTTTTT.

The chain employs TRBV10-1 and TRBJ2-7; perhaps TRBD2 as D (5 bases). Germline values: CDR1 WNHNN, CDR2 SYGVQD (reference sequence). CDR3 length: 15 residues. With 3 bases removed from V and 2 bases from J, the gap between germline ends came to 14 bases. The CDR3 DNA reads TGCGCCAGCAGTGAAGGTTCGGACTCACCCTACGAGCAGTACTTC. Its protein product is CASSEGSDSPYEQYF.

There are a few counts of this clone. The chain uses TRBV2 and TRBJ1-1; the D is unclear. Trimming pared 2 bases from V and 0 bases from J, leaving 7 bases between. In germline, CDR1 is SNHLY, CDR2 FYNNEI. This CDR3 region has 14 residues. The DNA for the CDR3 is TGTGCCAGCAGTGAAAGGCAGGTGAACACTGAAGCTTTCTTT. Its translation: CASSERQVNTEAFF.

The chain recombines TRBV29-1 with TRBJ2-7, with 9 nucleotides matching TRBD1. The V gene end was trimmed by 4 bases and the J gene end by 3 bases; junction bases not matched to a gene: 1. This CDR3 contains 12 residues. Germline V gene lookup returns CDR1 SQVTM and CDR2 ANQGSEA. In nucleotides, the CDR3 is TGCAGCGTTGGGGACAGGGACTACGAGCAGTACTTC. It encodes CSVGDRDYEQYF.

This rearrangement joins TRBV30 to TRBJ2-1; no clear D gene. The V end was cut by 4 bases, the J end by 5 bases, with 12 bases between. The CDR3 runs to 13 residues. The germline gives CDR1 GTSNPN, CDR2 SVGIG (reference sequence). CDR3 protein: CAWTVGLNNEQFF. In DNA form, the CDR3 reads TGTGCCTGGACTGTAGGGTTAAACAATGAGCAGTTCTTC.

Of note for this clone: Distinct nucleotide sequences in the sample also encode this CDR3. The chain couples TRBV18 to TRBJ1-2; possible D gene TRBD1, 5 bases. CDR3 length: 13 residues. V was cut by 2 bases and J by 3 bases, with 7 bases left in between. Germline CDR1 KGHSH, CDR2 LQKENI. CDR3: CASSPSRDYGYTF. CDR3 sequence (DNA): TGTGCCAGCTCACCAAGCAGGGACTATGGCTACACCTTC.

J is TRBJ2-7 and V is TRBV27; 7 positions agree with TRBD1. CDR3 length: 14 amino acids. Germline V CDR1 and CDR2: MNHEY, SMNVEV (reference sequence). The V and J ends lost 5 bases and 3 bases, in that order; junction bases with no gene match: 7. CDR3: CASSRTGLYYEQYF. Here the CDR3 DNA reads TGTGCCAGCAGTCGGACAGGCCTATACTACGAGCAGTACTTC.

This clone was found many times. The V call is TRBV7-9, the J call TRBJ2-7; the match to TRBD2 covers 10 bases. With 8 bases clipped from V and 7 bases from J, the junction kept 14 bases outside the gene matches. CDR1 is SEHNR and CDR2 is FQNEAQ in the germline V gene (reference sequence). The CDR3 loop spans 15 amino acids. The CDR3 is CASAKGGLANREQYF. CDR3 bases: TGTGCCAGCGCAAAAGGGGGACTAGCGAATCGGGAGCAGTACTTC.

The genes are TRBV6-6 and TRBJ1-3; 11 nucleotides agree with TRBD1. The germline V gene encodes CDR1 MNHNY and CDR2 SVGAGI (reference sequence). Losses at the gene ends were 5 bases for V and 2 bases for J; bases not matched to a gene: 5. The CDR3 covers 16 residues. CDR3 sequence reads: CASSTGQGATGNTIYF. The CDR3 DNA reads TGTGCCAGCAGTACCGGACAGGGGGCCACTGGAAACACCATATATTTT.

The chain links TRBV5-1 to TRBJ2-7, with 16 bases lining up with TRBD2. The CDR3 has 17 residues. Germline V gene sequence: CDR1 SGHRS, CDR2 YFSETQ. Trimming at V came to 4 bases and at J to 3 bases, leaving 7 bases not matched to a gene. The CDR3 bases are TGCGCCAGCAGCGCGGGACTAGCGGGAGGGCCAGGCTACGAGCAGTACTTC. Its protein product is CASSAGLAGGPGYEQYF.

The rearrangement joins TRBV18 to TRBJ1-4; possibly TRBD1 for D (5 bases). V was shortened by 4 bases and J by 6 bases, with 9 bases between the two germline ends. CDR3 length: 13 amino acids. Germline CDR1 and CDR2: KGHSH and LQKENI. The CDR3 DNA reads TGTGCCAGCTCACTATCACAGGATGAAAAACTGTTTTTT. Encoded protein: CASSLSQDEKLFF.

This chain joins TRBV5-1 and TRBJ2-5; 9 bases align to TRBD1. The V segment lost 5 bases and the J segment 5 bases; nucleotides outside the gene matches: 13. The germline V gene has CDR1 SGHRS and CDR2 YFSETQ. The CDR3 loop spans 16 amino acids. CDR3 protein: CASRLPGQGEGETQYF. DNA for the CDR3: TGCGCCAGCAGGCTCCCGGGACAGGGAGAGGGTGAGACCCAGTACTTC.

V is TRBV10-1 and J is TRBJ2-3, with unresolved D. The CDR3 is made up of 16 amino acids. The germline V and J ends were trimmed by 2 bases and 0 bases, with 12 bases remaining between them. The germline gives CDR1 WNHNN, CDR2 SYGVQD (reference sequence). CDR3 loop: CASSELYLGSTDTQYF. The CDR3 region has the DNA TGCGCCAGCAGTGAGCTTTACCTGGGGAGCACAGATACGCAGTATTTT.

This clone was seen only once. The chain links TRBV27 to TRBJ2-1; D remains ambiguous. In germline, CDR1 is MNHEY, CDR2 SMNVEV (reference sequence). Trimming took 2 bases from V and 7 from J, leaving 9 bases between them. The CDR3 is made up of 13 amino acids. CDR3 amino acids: CASSLLLGNEQFF. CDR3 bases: TGTGCCAGCAGTTTACTTTTGGGGAATGAGCAGTTCTTC.

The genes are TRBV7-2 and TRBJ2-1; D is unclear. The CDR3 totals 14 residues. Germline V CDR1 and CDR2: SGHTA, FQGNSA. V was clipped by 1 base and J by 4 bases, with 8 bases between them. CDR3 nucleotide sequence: TGTGCCAGCAGCTTAGACTTTAGTTACAATGAGCAGTTCTTC. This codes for CASSLDFSYNEQFF.

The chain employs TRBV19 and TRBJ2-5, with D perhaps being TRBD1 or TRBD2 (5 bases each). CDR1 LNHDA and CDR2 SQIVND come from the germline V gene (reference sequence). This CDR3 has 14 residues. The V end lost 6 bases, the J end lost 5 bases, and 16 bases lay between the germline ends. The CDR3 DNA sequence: TGTGCCAGTAGCTCGGCGAGGGGTGGGGAGACCCAGTACTTC. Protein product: CASSSARGGETQYF.

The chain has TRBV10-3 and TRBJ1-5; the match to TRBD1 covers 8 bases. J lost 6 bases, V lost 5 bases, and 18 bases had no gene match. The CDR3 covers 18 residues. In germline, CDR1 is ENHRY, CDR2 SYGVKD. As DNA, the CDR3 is TGTGCCATCAGTAATCAAGGACAGGGCGTTCCTCTCGGTCAGCCCCAGCATTTT. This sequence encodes CAISNQGQGVPLGQPQHF.

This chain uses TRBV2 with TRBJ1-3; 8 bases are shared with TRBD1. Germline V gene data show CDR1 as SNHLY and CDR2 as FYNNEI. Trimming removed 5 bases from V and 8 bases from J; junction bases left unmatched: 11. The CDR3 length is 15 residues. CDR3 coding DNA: TGTGCCAGCAGTCTAGGACAGGGTTCGGGATACACCATATATTTT. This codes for CASSLGQGSGYTIYF.

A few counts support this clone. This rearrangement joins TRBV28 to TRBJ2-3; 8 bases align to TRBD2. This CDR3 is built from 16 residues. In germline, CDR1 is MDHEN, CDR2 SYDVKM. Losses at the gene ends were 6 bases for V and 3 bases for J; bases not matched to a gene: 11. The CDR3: CASSSPLAARTDTQYF. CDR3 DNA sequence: TGTGCCAGCAGCTCGCCACTAGCGGCGAGGACAGATACGCAGTATTTT.

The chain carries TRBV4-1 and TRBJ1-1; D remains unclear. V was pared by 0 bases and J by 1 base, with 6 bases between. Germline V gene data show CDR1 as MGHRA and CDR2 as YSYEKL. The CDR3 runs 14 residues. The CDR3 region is CASSQESENTEAFF. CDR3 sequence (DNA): TGCGCCAGCAGCCAAGAATCAGAGAACACTGAAGCTTTCTTT.